The sequence of this TCR beta chain was determined in a study of shared clonotypes between healthy human individuals. Across the whole study: CD4 naive and memory got three plates each, CD8 naive two, CD8 memory one.

Trimming took off 3 bases at V and 3 bases at J, with 12 bases between the two ends. CDR1 and CDR2 (germline): MNHEY, SMNVEV (reference sequence). The CDR3 runs 15 residues. Authors' processing steps: ImmunoSEQ sequences covered only the junction and lacked quality scores; filtering therefore differed. Profiling relied on immunoSEQ multiplex PCR, and the TCRdb table lists in-frame clones only, not all of them. The V and J calls and the clone size are those of that table, but D and trimming were determined from the DNA. This sample has under 350,000 clones, with around 86% found just once. The rearrangement uses TRBV27 and TRBJ2-1; perhaps TRBD2 as D (5 bases). The clonotype was recovered from a man aged 18 to 30 in good health. The specimen was memory CD8+ T cells sorted from blood. Subset here: CD45RO+ cells pooled with CCR7-negative TemRA cells. The CDR3 nucleotides read TGTGCCAGCAGTTTTCGGCGGGCTCTCTACAATGAGCAGTTCTTC. This encodes CASSFRRALYNEQFF.